Below, 20 T cell receptor beta chains from the same sample are listed, as sequenced in a study of T cells after somatic rescue of genetic block. The table came from immunoSEQ multiplex PCR; TCRdb's copy has only in-frame clones and leaves some out. The table records 85,000 to 100,000 clones, more than 80% of them present only once. Material for sequencing was peripheral blood mononuclear cells (PBMCs). These receptors were obtained from a woman between 18 and 29 years old.

V usage is TRBV7-2 and J usage is TRBJ1-4; D may be TRBD1 (5 bases). Between the trimmed V and J ends, which lost 2 bases and 7 bases, there was a span of 11 bases. The CDR3 loop spans 14 amino acids. Germline CDR1 and CDR2: SGHTA and FQGNSA. The CDR3 region is CASSLRQGGEKLFF. Written as DNA, the CDR3 is TGTGCCAGCAGCTTAAGGCAGGGAGGTGAAAAACTGTTTTTT.

This clone was observed a few times. The chain is built from TRBV29-1 and TRBJ1-1; no firm D call. V gave up 5 bases and J gave up 7 bases, with 14 bases separating them. The CDR3 is made up of 12 amino acids. The germline V gene encodes CDR1 SQVTM and CDR2 ANQGSEA. CDR3 bases: TGCAGCGTTTTAATACGGCTCTATGAAGCTTTCTTT. Its protein product is CSVLIRLYEAFF.

This clone was detected only a few times. The chain links TRBV4-2 to TRBJ1-5; TRBD1 might be the D (5 bases). The CDR3 has 15 amino acids. The germline V gene encodes CDR1 LGHNA and CDR2 YNFKEQ. Trimming pared 0 bases from V and 5 bases from J, leaving 11 bases between. In DNA form, the CDR3 reads TGTGCCAGCAGCCAAGATGGACAAAGAGATCAGCCCCAGCATTTT. Its protein product is CASSQDGQRDQPQHF.

The chain has TRBV14 and TRBJ1-2, with a tentative D call TRBD1 (6 bases). The CDR3 extends over 13 amino acids. Germline V gives CDR1 SGHDN, CDR2 FVKESK. V was pared by 5 bases and J by 8 bases, with 15 bases between. The CDR3 reads CASSVVGGWGYTF. The CDR3 nucleotides are TGTGCCAGCAGCGTAGTTGGGGGCTGGGGCTACACCTTC.

The gene calls are TRBV27 and TRBJ2-1; 12 bases match TRBD2. Per the germline V gene, CDR1 is MNHEY and CDR2 is SMNVEV (reference sequence). The ends lost 3 bases at V and 4 bases at J; junction bases unmatched: 4. The CDR3 length is 16 residues. CDR3 sequence reads: CASSFLAGGPYNEQFF. CDR3 nucleotide sequence: TGTGCCAGCAGTTTCCTAGCGGGAGGGCCTTACAATGAGCAGTTCTTC.

V usage is TRBV27 and J usage is TRBJ1-3; possible D gene TRBD1, 5 bases. The CDR3 extends over 16 amino acids. Germline CDR1 reads MNHEY; CDR2 reads SMNVEV (reference sequence). V lost 5 bases to trimming and J lost 0 bases, with 14 bases between them. CDR3 amino acids: CASSKGTSRSGNTIYF. The DNA of the CDR3 is TGTGCCAGCAGTAAAGGGACTTCTCGCTCTGGAAACACCATATATTTT.

The count of this clone is one. The chain couples TRBV28 to TRBJ1-2, with TRBD1 matching 7 bases. With V trimmed by 6 bases and J by 2 bases, 9 bases remained unmatched. Germline V lookup: CDR1 MDHEN, CDR2 SYDVKM. This CDR3 spans 15 amino acids. The CDR3 region has the DNA TGTGCCAGCAGCCTCGACCGGACAGGAAACTATGGCTACACCTTC. This translates into CASSLDRTGNYGYTF.

This chain uses TRBV6-5 with TRBJ1-2; D uncertain. The CDR3 consists of 14 residues. V dropped 5 bases and J dropped 2 bases, with 12 bases sitting between them. The germline CDR1 and CDR2 sequences are MNHEY and SVGAGI. The CDR3 spells CASSQRRLNYGYTF. The DNA for the CDR3 is TGTGCCAGCAGTCAACGACGGTTAAACTATGGCTACACCTTC.

V is TRBV11-1 and J is TRBJ2-3; D is possibly TRBD1 or TRBD2 (5 bases each). The CDR3 covers 13 residues. The germline V gene encodes CDR1 SGHAT and CDR2 FQDESV (reference sequence). Trimming took off 3 bases at V and 6 bases at J, with 10 bases between the two ends. As DNA, the CDR3 is TGTGCCAGCAGCTTCCGGGACGGCGATACGCAGTATTTT. Protein product: CASSFRDGDTQYF.

This rearrangement joins TRBV5-1 to TRBJ2-1; 8 bases line up with TRBD2. The CDR3 has 17 residues. Germline lookup yields CDR1 SGHRS and CDR2 YFSETQ. After removal of 4 bases from V and 9 bases from J, the junction contained 18 bases not matched to a gene. CDR3 region: CASSPRLGREVAGEQFF. CDR3 in DNA: TGCGCCAGCAGCCCCCGGCTAGGGCGGGAGGTCGCCGGTGAGCAGTTCTTC.

The V gene is TRBV6-5, the J gene TRBJ1-6, with D uncertain. From germline, CDR1 is MNHEY and CDR2 SVGAGI. V lost 6 bases to trimming and J lost 6 bases, with 12 bases between them. The CDR3 sequence is 14 residues long. The CDR3: CASRLQLSNSPLHF. DNA for the CDR3: TGTGCCAGCAGACTACAATTATCTAATTCACCCCTCCACTTT.

The genes are TRBV7-8 and TRBJ1-4, with D tentatively TRBD1 (6 bases). CDR1 is SGHVS and CDR2 is FQNEAQ in the germline V gene. There are 16 residues in the CDR3. Trimming left V 4 bases short and J 4 bases short, with 16 bases between. In DNA, the CDR3 is TGTGCCAGCAGCTCATCGGGGGGCGGGCTTAATGAAAAACTGTTTTTT. It encodes CASSSSGGGLNEKLFF.

The gene calls are TRBV4-3 and TRBJ2-5; TRBD2 matches 7 bases. The CDR3 is made up of 15 amino acids. V dropped 4 bases and J dropped 4; count of bases not matched to a gene: 9. CDR1 is LGHNA, CDR2 YSLEER, per germline. The CDR3 DNA is TGCGCCAGCAGCCTTGGGGTGGGGAGGGCAGAGACCCAGTACTTC. Translating it yields CASSLGVGRAETQYF.

The chain joins TRBV19 to TRBJ2-3, with D unclear. In germline, CDR1 is LNHDA, CDR2 SQIVND (reference sequence). Trimming left V 0 bases short and J 8 bases short, with 9 bases between. The CDR3 sequence is 13 residues long. CDR3 amino acids: CASSIDGSVTQYF. Here the CDR3 DNA reads TGTGCCAGTAGTATAGACGGTTCGGTTACGCAGTATTTT.

The gene calls are TRBV28 and TRBJ1-2; D not resolved. V was cut by 2 bases and J by 4 bases, with 5 bases left in between. Germline V gene lookup returns CDR1 MDHEN and CDR2 SYDVKM. CDR3 length: 12 residues. The CDR3 loop reads CASSLLLYGYTF. CDR3 DNA: TGTGCCAGCAGTTTACTGCTCTATGGCTACACCTTC.

The V call is TRBV21-1, the J call TRBJ2-7; TRBD1 was called by the table and not checked on the DNA. TRBV21-1 is designated a pseudogene. This CDR3 is built from 14 residues. The CDR3 nucleotides are TGTGCCAGCAGCAAAGCTGGCAACTCCTACGAGCAGTACTTC. Its protein product is CASSKAGNSYEQYF.

The V and J genes are TRBV5-5 and TRBJ2-5; maybe TRBD2 (5 bases). The length of the CDR3 is 13 residues. Germline lookup yields CDR1 SGHKS and CDR2 YYEKEE (reference sequence). V lost 4 bases, J lost 4 bases, and 11 bases lay in between. CDR3 amino acids: CASSRGRLETQYF. The CDR3 DNA reads TGTGCCAGCAGCCGAGGGCGGTTAGAGACCCAGTACTTC.

CDR3 DNA sequence: TGTGCCAGCAGCTTAGGGGAGACCCAGTACTTC. Its translation: CASSLGETQYF. The chain carries TRBV11-2 and TRBJ2-5; D is undetermined. Per germline, CDR1 SGHAT and CDR2 FQNNGV. This CDR3 is built from 11 residues. V dropped 1 base and J dropped 5 bases, with 2 bases sitting between them.

The gene calls are TRBV28 and TRBJ2-5, with D possibly TRBD1 on 5 matching bases. Germline CDR1 MDHEN, CDR2 SYDVKM. The CDR3 runs 14 residues. V was trimmed by 2 bases and J by 5 bases, leaving 12 bases between them. The CDR3 nucleotides read TGTGCCAGCAGTTTAACAGGTGTATGGGAGACCCAGTACTTC. As protein: CASSLTGVWETQYF.

The chain is built from TRBV11-2 and TRBJ2-1; 7 positions match TRBD2. The CDR3 totals 14 residues. Germline-derived CDR1 and CDR2 are SGHAT and FQNNGV. Germline trimming cut 5 bases from V and 7 bases from J; bases unmatched to any gene: 8. CDR3 residues: CASSIPGLRNEQFF. The CDR3 bases are TGTGCCAGCAGCATTCCGGGACTAAGAAATGAGCAGTTCTTC.